This T cell receptor beta chain was sequenced for a study of PD-L1 blockade in urothelial cancer. Study at large: Prior regimens of chemotherapy numbered 0 to 3 per patient.

This clone was observed a few times. Data came from immunoSEQ multiplex PCR; TCRdb stores just in-frame clones and leaves some out. The sample contains about 23,000 clones, approximately 90% of which appear only once. The CDR3 runs 15 residues. Germline CDR1 is LNHDA and CDR2 is SQIVND (reference sequence). V was trimmed by 4 bases and J by 1 base, leaving 10 bases between them. Stated time point: peripheral blood 6 weeks after treatment start. This sequence joins TRBV19 and TRBJ2-2; perhaps TRBD1 as D (5 bases). Sequencing used PBMCs, obtained around atezolizumab (anti-PD-L1) treatment. The origin of this receptor is a woman aged 60-70 years with urothelial cancer. The CDR3: CASSNPDKNTGELFF. CDR3 DNA: TGTGCCAGTAGTAACCCGGACAAGAACACCGGGGAGCTGTTTTTT.